This T cell receptor beta chain was recorded in a study of T cell repertoires in cytomegalovirus infection. Via MiXCR, TCRdb re-called the reads, giving one row per CDR3 protein. Among about 360,000 distinct CDR3 sequences listed, around 18% were seen once. This clonotype was counted at least ten times. V lost 4 bases and J lost 2; bases outside the gene matches: 2. Germline V gene sequence: CDR1 SGHTA, CDR2 FQGNSA. This CDR3 is built from 16 residues. The specimen sequenced was PBMCs. The chain carries TRBV7-2 and TRBJ2-3, with 14 bases aligning to TRBD2. The origin of this receptor is a human donor in good health (CMV status not recorded). Some clones in this sample may be carry-over from other donors' samples. The DNA of the CDR3 is TGTGCCAGCAGCTCGGGACTAGCGGGGGCCACAGATACGCAGTATTTT. This translates into CASSSGLAGATDTQYF.